This TCR beta chain was captured in a study of shared clonotypes between healthy human individuals. Turning to the study itself: Three plates were used per donor for CD4 naive, three for CD4 memory, two for CD8 naive and one for CD8 memory.

Terminally differentiated effector memory CD45RA+ cells were left out of the naive CD8 fraction, which was CD45RO-negative and positively selected for CCR7. Healthy adults negative for HIV, lacking recent acute infections or vaccinations, served as donors. The germline gives CDR1 MNHEY, CDR2 SMNVEV (reference sequence). CDR3 length: 14 amino acids. Trimming stripped 5 bases from V and 2 bases from J, with 13 bases between. Using immunoSEQ multiplex PCR, the repertoire was profiled, and TCRdb retains in-frame clones only, with some absent. The sample has 700,000 to 950,000 clones, 96% seen once. The sample comprised naive CD8+ T cells sorted from blood. This sequence was found in a man younger than 40 in good health. V is TRBV27 and J is TRBJ2-7; D tentatively reads TRBD1 or TRBD2 (5 bases each). CDR3 protein: CASSPRELTYEQYF. The CDR3 DNA reads as TGTGCCAGCAGTCCCAGGGAGCTGACCTACGAGCAGTACTTC.